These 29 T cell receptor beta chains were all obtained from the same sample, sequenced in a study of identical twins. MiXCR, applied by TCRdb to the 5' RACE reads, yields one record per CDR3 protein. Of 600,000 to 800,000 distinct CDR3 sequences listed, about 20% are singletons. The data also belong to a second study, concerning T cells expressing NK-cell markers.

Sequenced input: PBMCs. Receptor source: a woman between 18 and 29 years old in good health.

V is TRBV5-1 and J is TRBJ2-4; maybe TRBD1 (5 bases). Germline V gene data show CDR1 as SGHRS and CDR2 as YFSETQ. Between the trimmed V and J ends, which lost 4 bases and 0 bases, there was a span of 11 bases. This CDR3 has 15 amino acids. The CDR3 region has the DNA TGCGCCAGCAGCCCGACAGCCGTAGCCAAAAACATTCAGTACTTC. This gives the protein CASSPTAVAKNIQYF.

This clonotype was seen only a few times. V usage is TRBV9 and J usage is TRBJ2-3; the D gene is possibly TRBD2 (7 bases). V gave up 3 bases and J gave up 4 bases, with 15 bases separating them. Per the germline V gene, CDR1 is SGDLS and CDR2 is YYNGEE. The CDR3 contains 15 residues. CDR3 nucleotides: TGTGCCAGCAGCGCCTCGCGGGGGCCCGCAGATACGCAGTATTTT. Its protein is CASSASRGPADTQYF.

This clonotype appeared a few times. In nucleotides, the CDR3 is TGTGCCAGCAGTTACCGCCCAACGGGAGCCTACACAGATACGCAGTATTTT. This encodes CASSYRPTGAYTDTQYF. The chain employs TRBV6-5 and TRBJ2-3; TRBD2 might be the D (6 bases). The V gene lost 2 bases and the J gene lost 2 bases, with 17 bases spanning the gap. Germline CDR1 and CDR2: MNHEY and SVGAGI. The CDR3 is made up of 17 amino acids.

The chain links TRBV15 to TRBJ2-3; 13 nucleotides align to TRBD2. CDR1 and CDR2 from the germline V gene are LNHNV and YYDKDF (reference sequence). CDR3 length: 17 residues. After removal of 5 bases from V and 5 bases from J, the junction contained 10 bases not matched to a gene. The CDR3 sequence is CATSRGLAGPVRDTQYF. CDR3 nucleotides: TGTGCCACCAGCCGGGGACTAGCGGGACCTGTGAGAGATACGCAGTATTTT.

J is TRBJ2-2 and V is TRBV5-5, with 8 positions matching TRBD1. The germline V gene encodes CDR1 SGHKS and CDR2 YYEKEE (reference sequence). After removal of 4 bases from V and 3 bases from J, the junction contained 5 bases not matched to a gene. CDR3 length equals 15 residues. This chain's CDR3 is CASSGTGPDTGELFF. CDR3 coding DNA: TGTGCCAGCAGCGGGACAGGTCCGGACACCGGGGAGCTGTTTTTT. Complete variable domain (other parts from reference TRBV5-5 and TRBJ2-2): DAGVTQSPTHLIKTRGQQVTLRCSPISGHKSVSWYQQVLGQGPQFIFQYYEKEERGRGNFPDRFSARQFPNYSSELNVNALLLGDSALYLCASSGTGPDTGELFFGEGSRLTVL.

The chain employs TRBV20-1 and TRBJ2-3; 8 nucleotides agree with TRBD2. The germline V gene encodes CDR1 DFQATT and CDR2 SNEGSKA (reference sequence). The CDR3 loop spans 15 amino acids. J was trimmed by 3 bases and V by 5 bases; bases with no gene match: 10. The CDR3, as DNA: TGCAGTGCTGGGCTGGGAGCGGGAGATACAGATACGCAGTATTTT. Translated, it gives CSAGLGAGDTDTQYF.

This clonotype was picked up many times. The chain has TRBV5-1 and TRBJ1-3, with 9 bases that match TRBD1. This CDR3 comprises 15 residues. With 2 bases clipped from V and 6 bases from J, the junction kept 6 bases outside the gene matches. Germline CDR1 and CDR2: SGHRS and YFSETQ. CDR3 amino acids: CASSLKTGGQNTIYF. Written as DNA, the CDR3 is TGCGCCAGCAGCTTAAAAACAGGGGGCCAAAACACCATATATTTT.

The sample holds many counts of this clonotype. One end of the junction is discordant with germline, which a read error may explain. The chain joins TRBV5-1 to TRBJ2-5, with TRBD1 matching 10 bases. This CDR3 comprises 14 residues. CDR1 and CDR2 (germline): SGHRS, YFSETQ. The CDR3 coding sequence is TGTGCCAGCAGCTTGGGACAGGGGAGAGAGACCCAGTACTTC. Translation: CASSLGQGRETQYF.

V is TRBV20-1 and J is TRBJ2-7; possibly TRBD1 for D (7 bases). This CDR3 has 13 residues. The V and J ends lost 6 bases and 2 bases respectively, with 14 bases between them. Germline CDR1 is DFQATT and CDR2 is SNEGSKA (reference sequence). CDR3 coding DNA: TGCAGTGCGGATAGCAGGGGGGCCTACGAGCAGTACTTC. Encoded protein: CSADSRGAYEQYF.

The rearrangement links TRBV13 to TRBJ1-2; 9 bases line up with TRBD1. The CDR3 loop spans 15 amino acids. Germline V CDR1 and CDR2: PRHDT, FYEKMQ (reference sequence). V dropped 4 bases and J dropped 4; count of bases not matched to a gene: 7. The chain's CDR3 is CASSSGTGSRYGYTF. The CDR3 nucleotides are TGTGCCAGCAGCTCCGGGACAGGGTCTCGCTATGGCTACACCTTC.

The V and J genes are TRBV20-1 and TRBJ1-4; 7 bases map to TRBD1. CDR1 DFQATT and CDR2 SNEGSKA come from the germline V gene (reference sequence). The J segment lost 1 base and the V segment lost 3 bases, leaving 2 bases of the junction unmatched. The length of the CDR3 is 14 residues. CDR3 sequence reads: CSASNRGTNEKLFF. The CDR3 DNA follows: TGCAGTGCTAGCAACAGGGGAACTAATGAAAAACTGTTTTTT.

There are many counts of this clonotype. CDR3 nucleotides: TGCAGCGTCGGGGCTAGGCCCCCGGGCGAGACCCAGTACTTC. It codes for CSVGARPPGETQYF. The rearrangement links TRBV29-1 to TRBJ2-5, with D perhaps matching TRBD1 or TRBD2 (5 bases each). CDR3 length: 14 amino acids. With 6 bases removed from V and 5 bases from J, the gap between germline ends came to 19 bases. Germline assignment: CDR1 SQVTM and CDR2 ANQGSEA.

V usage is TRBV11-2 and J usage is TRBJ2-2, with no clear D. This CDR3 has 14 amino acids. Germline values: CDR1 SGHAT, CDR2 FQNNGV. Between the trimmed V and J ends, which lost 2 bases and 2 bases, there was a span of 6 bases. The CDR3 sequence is CASSLRRNTGELFF. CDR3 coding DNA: TGTGCCAGCAGCTTAAGACGAAACACCGGGGAGCTGTTTTTT.

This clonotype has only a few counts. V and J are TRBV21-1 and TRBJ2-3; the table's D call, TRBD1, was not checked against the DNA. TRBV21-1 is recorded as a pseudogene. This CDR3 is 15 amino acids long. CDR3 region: CASSAHGQGTDTQYF. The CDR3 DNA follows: TGTGCCAGCAGCGCCCACGGACAGGGCACAGATACGCAGTATTTT.

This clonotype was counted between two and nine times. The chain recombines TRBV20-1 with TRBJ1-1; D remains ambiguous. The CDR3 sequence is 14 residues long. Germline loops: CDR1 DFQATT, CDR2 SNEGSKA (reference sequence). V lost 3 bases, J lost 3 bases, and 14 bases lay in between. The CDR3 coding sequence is TGCAGTGCTAGCTCCCAGATGAGGGACACTGAAGCTTTCTTT. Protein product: CSASSQMRDTEAFF.

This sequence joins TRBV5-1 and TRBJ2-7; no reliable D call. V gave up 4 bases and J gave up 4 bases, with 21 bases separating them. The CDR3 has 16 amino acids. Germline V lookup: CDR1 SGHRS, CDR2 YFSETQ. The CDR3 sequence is CASSNVTIQVGYEQYF. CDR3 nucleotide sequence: TGCGCCAGCAGCAACGTAACTATCCAAGTCGGATACGAGCAGTACTTC.

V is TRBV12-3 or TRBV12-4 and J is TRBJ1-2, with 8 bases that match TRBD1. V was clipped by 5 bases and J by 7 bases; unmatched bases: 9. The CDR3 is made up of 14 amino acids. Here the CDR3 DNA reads TGTGCCAGCAGTCCTCAGGGGGCCGGTGGTGGCTACACCTTC. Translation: CASSPQGAGGGYTF.

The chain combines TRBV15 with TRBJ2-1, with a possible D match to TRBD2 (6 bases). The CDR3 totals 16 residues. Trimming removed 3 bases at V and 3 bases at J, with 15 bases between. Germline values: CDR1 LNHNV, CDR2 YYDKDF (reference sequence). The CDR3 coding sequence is TGTGCCACCAGCAGGGGGAGGACGGACTACTACAATGAGCAGTTCTTC. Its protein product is CATSRGRTDYYNEQFF. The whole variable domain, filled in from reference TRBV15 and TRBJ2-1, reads DAMVIQNPRYQVTQFGKPVTLSCSQTLNHNVMYWYQQKSSQAPKLLFHYYDKDFNNEADTPDNFQSRRPNTSFCFLDIRSPGLGDTAMYLCATSRGRTDYYNEQFFGPGTRLTVL.

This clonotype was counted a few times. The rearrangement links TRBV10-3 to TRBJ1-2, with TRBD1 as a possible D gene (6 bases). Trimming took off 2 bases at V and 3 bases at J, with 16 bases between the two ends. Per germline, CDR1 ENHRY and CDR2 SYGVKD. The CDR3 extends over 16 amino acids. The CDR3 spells CAISEATGRRDYGYTF. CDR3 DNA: TGTGCCATCAGTGAGGCCACAGGGAGGAGGGACTATGGCTACACCTTC.

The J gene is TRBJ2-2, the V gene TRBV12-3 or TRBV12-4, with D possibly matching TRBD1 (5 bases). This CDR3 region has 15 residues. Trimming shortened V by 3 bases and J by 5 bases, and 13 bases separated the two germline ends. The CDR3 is CASSFGQGGTGELFF. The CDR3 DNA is TGTGCCAGCAGTTTTGGGCAGGGTGGGACCGGGGAGCTGTTTTTT.

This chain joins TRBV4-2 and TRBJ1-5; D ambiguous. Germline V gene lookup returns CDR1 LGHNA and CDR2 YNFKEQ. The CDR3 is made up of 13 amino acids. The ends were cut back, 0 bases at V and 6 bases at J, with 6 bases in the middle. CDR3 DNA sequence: TGTGCCAGCAGCCAAGATTTATCTCAGCCCCAGCATTTT. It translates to CASSQDLSQPQHF.

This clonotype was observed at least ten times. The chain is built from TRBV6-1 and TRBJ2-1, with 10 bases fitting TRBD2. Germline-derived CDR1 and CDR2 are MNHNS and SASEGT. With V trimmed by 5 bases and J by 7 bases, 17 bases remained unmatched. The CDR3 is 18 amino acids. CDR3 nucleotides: TGTGCCAGCAGTACCGCGGGACTAGCGATCGGTCACGGGAATGAGCAGTTCTTC. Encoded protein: CASSTAGLAIGHGNEQFF.

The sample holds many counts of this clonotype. CDR3 DNA sequence: TGTGCCAGCAGCCCTAGCGATAGGACCAAAAACACCGGGGAGCTGTTTTTT. It specifies CASSPSDRTKNTGELFF. This chain joins TRBV21-1 and TRBJ2-2; no check of the table's D call, TRBD2, against the DNA was made. TRBV21-1 is shown as a pseudogene. CDR3 size: 17 residues.

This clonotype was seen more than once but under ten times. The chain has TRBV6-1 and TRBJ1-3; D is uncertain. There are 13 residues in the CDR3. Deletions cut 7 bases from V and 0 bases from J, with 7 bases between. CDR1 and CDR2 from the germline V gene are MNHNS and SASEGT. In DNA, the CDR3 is TGTGCCAGCAAGTCCCGCTCTGGAAACACCATATATTTT. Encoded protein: CASKSRSGNTIYF.

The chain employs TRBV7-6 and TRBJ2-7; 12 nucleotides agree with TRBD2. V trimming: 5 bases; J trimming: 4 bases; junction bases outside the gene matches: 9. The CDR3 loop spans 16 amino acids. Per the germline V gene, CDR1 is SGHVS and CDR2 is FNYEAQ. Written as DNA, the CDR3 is TGTGCCAGCAGCCACAGACTAGCGGGGGAGGTATACGAGCAGTACTTC. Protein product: CASSHRLAGEVYEQYF.

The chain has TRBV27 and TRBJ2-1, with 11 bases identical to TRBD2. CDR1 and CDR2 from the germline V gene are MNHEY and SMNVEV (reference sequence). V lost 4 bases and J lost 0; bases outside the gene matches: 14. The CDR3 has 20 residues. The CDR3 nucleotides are TGTGCCAGCAGTTCTAGATCCGGGACTAGCGGATCTAGCTCCTACAATGAGCAGTTCTTC. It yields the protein CASSSRSGTSGSSSYNEQFF.

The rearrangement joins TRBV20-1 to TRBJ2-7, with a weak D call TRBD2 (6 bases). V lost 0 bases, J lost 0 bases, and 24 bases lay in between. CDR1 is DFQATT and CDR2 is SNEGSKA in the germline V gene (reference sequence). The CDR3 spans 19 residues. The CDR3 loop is CSARDRPRLSGRSSYEQYF. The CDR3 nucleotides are TGCAGTGCTAGAGATCGGCCCCGATTATCGGGGAGGAGCTCCTACGAGCAGTACTTC.

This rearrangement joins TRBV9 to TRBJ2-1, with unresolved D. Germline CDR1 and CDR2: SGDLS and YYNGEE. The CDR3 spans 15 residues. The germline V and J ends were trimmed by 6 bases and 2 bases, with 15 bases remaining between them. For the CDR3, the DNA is TGTGCCAGCACCCCAAACCCCTCCCCCTACAATGAGCAGTTCTTC. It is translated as CASTPNPSPYNEQFF.

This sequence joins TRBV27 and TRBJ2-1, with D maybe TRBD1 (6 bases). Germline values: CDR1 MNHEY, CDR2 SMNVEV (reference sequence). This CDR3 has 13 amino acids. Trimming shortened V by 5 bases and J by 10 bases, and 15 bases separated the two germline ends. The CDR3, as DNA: TGTGCCAGCAGTAAACCTACAGGGACAGAGCAGTTCTTC. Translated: CASSKPTGTEQFF.